This TCR beta chain was retrieved from a study of CD8+ T cells in alopecia areata. Broader study findings: TCR sharing was clearer in mice than between patients, perhaps partly owing to patient HLA diversity. Scalp and blood retained many expanded lesional clones during tofacitinib.

This clone was found once. What it binds is unknown. Stated treatment: oral pan-JAK inhibitor, 5-10 mg twice daily. Collected material from alopecia areata patients comprised lesional scalp punch biopsies and peripheral blood. The authors extracted RNA and reverse transcribed it into cDNA as the sequencing template. Using immunoSEQ multiplex PCR, the repertoire was profiled, and TCRdb retains in-frame clones only, with some absent. The sample includes roughly 140,000 clones, approximately 85% of them seen just once. The input for sequencing was CD8+ T cells sorted from blood, taken at week 4, from a patient treated with tofacitinib. The receptor comes from a human donor with alopecia areata.

The CDR3 nucleotides read TGTGCCAGCAGCCCCGGACAGATCAGCAATCAGCCCCAGCATTTT. It encodes CASSPGQISNQPQHF. The rearrangement uses TRBV7-9 and TRBJ1-5; the D gene is possibly TRBD1 (6 bases). Per the germline V gene, CDR1 is SEHNR and CDR2 is FQNEAQ (reference sequence). This CDR3 is built from 15 residues. Trimming shortened V by 5 bases and J by 1 base, and 12 bases separated the two germline ends.